This TCR beta chain is from a study of T cells in tumors after PD-1 blockade. The data were produced by immunoSEQ multiplex PCR, yet TCRdb's version contains in-frame clones alone and is incomplete. The data show nearly 25,000 clones, roughly 80% seen once. The sample consisted of PBMCs, taken after anti-PD-1 treatment. This sequence originates from a human donor with basal cell carcinoma.

This CDR3 is CASSPMGTIGYTF. DNA of the CDR3: TGTGCCAGCAGCCCCATGGGGACTATCGGCTACACCTTC. The chain couples TRBV3-1 (or the pseudogene TRBV3-2) to TRBJ1-2; TRBD1 is a possible D gene (5 bases). The CDR3 contains 13 residues. Germline CDR1 is LGHDT and CDR2 is YNNKEL (reference sequence). Trimming left V 4 bases short and J 8 bases short, with 14 bases between.